This record looks at one T cell receptor beta chain sequence and its context. Its recognized antigen is unknown. No much larger clonotype is one base removed from it; base qualities were not supplied. This entry comes from a study of blood T cell repertoires in COVID-19 (dated by TCRdb to about 2020). Concerning the study at large: Samples covering the acute and convalescent phases of COVID-19 were provided by collaborators in the United States, Italy and Spain. The repertoires were released in a freely available public database intended as a resource for research on the immune response to SARS-CoV-2. Subjects who had been exposed to COVID-19, were actively infected with it, or had recovered from it provided the deeply sampled blood TCRbeta repertoires that made up the dataset. The prospective study material was composed of cDNA or gDNA derived from T cells, B-cell-depleted T cells, or PBMCs. A de-identified subject ID, COVID-19 status, age in years and sex were almost always included in the sample metadata. HLA class I and class II types, where available, came from metadata supplied by the sample provider rather than from assay-based typing. Samples came from the ongoing ImmuneRACE study (first 160 participants) plus 1,254 subjects from 6 global collaborators. Results the study describes overall, beyond this receptor: Clinical and demographic metadata were provided uncurated, with the amount varying by source and participant.

Whole blood was collected in K2EDTA tubes by collaborating institutions according to the institutions' own protocols. For TCRbeta analysis, collaborator samples were shipped as frozen whole blood, as isolated PBMCs, or as DNA extracted from either sample type. Spanning cysteine to phenylalanine, the CDR3 consists of 16 amino acids. The only DNA kept is the CDR3, 48 bases in frame from the first base. V trim: 0 bases; J trim: 5 bases; unmatched bases: 9. The germline V gene gives CDR1 as SGHAT and CDR2 as FQNNGV. The immunoSEQ Assay, a bias-controlled multiplex PCR, was used to amplify TCRbeta CDR3 regions from genomic DNA. The paper's processing steps were these. The number of nucleated cells in each sample was estimated from the amplification of reference gene primers within the assay. To quantify the absolute abundance of each unique TCRbeta CDR3 rearrangement, sequence reads were collapsed and filtered. Productive Simpson clonality was computed per sample as the square root of Simpson's diversity index over productive rearrangements. The immuneACCESS repertoire file appears here via TCRdb, limited to in-frame rearrangements. These files lack a portion of the clones; in checked studies, under half of the deficit traces to unresolved V genes, and the cause of the others is not known. That table gives V, J and clone size, and the DNA gave D and trimming. In this sample the table shows 220,000 or so clones, around 82% of which occur a single time. Less than 7% of the sample goes to the ten largest clones.

Input material: peripheral blood. The receptor comes from an older woman with acute or convalescent COVID-19. The rearrangement joined TRBV11-2 to TRBJ2-7; 8 bases in the middle match TRBD1. The DNA sequence reads TGTGCCAGCAGCTTAGACGGGACAGGTAGTTTCCACGAGCAGTACTTC. Translated, it reads CASSLDGTGSFHEQYF.